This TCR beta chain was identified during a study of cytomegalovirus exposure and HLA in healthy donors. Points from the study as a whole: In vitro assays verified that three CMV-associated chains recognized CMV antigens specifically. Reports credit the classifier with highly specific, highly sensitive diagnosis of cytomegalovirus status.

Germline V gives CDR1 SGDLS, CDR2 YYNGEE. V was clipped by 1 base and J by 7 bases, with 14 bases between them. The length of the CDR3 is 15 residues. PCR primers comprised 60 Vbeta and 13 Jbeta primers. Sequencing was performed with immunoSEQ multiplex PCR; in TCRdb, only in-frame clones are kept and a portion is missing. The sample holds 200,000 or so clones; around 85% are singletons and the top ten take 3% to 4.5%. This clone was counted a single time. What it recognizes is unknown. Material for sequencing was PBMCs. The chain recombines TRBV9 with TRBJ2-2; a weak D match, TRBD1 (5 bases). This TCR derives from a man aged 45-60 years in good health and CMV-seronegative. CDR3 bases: TGTGCCAGCAGCGTACAGGGTAGAGGTCTCGGGGAGCTGTTTTTT. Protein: CASSVQGRGLGELFF.